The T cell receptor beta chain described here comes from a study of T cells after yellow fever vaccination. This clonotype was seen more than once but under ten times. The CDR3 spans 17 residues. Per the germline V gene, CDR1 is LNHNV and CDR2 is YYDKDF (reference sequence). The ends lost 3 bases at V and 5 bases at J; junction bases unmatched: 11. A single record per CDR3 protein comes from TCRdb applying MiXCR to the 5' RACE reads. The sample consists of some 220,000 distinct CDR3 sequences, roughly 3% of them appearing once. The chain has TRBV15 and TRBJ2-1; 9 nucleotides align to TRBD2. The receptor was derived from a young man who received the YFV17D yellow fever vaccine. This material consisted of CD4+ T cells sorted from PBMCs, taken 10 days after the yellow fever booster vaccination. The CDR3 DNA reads TGTGCCACCAGCAGCATATCCGGGACTAGCTATGACAATGAGCAGTTCTTC. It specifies CATSSISGTSYDNEQFF.